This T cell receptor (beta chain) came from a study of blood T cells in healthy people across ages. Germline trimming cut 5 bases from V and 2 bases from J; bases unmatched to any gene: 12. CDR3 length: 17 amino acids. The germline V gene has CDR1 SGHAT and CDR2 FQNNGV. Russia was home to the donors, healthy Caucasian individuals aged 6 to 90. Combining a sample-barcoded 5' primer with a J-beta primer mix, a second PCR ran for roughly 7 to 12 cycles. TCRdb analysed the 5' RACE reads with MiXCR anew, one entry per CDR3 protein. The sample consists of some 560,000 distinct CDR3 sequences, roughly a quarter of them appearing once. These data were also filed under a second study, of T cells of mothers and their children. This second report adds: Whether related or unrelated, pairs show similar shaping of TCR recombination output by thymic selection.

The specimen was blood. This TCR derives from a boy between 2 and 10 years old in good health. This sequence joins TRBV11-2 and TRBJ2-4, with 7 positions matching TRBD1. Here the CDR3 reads CASSLLRGRESKNIQYF. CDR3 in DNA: TGTGCCAGCAGCCTACTAAGGGGGCGAGAGTCCAAAAACATTCAGTACTTC.